These 13 T cell receptor beta chains were sequenced from one sample in a study of blood T cell repertoires in COVID-19. Measured with immunoSEQ multiplex PCR; TCRdb has only the in-frame clones, and not every one. There are 25,000 to 35,000 clones in the sample; almost 85% occur only once, and about 9.6% lies in the top ten. The sample comprised peripheral blood. The receptors stem from a man older than 75 with active COVID-19.

This clone was seen a handful of times. The V and J genes are TRBV27 and TRBJ2-7; tentative D call: TRBD2 (6 bases). This CDR3 spans 14 amino acids. The V gene's germline CDR1 is MNHEY and CDR2 SMNVEV (reference sequence). Trimming removed 4 bases at V and 1 base at J, with 11 bases between. The CDR3 spells CASSSYGRSYEQYF. The CDR3 nucleotides are TGTGCCAGCAGTTCCTACGGGAGATCCTACGAGCAGTACTTC.

This rearrangement joins TRBV19 to TRBJ2-5; tentative D call: TRBD1 (7 bases). This CDR3 region has 17 residues. Germline CDR1 and CDR2: LNHDA and SQIVND (reference sequence). V lost 3 bases and J lost 3, with 20 bases in between. CDR3 region: CASSISRGRGVKETQYF. Here the CDR3 DNA reads TGTGCCAGTAGTATTTCCCGTGGCAGGGGGGTGAAAGAGACCCAGTACTTC.

The chain uses TRBV5-1 and TRBJ1-1; no clear D gene. The CDR3 is 14 residues long. The germline V gene encodes CDR1 SGHRS and CDR2 YFSETQ. The ends were cut back, 3 bases at V and 6 bases at J, with 15 bases in the middle. The CDR3 here is CASSSELGFAEAFF. CDR3 coding DNA: TGCGCCAGCAGCTCCGAACTGGGCTTCGCTGAAGCTTTCTTT.

There are a few counts of this clone. The rearrangement joins TRBV10-3 to TRBJ2-1, with TRBD2 matching 15 bases. Germline CDR1 is ENHRY and CDR2 is SYGVKD. Unmatched junction bases numbered 8, after V lost 3 bases and J lost 8 bases. This CDR3 contains 17 residues. Here the CDR3 DNA reads TGTGCCATCAGTGAATCTGGACTAGCGGGGGGGCCAGATGAGCAGTTCTTC. Amino acid sequence: CAISESGLAGGPDEQFF.

The chain links TRBV11-1 to TRBJ2-7; possible D gene TRBD1, 5 bases. CDR1 is SGHAT and CDR2 is FQDESV in the germline V gene (reference sequence). This CDR3 spans 13 amino acids. V was cut by 1 base and J by 2 bases, with 6 bases left in between. This CDR3 reads CASSLGGPYEQYF. In DNA form, the CDR3 reads TGTGCCAGCAGCTTAGGGGGCCCCTACGAGCAGTACTTC.

This clone was observed once. The chain has TRBV5-1 and TRBJ2-7, with 11 bases aligning to TRBD2. The germline V gene encodes CDR1 SGHRS and CDR2 YFSETQ. The CDR3 contains 15 residues. V shed 4 bases, J shed 1 base, and the junction held 4 bases outside the gene matches. CDR3 sequence: CASSVTSGGSYEQYF. As DNA, the CDR3 is TGCGCCAGCAGCGTTACTAGCGGGGGTTCCTACGAGCAGTACTTC.

The V call is TRBV7-2, the J call TRBJ1-2, with 10 positions matching TRBD1. Unmatched junction bases numbered 5, after V lost 5 bases and J lost 5 bases. CDR3 length: 14 residues. Germline CDR1 is SGHTA and CDR2 is FQGNSA. The CDR3 is CASSLGQGRYGYTF. CDR3 nucleotides: TGTGCCAGCAGCCTGGGACAGGGGAGGTATGGCTACACCTTC.

This sequence joins TRBV18 and TRBJ2-3, with 8 bases that match TRBD2. Germline V CDR1 and CDR2: KGHSH, LQKENI. CDR3 size: 16 residues. The V segment lost 2 bases and the J segment 8 bases; nucleotides outside the gene matches: 12. The CDR3 protein is CASSPFFGGAGVTQYF. The DNA of the CDR3 is TGTGCCAGCTCACCATTCTTCGGGGGGGCCGGGGTTACGCAGTATTTT.

V is TRBV19 and J is TRBJ2-5, with 9 bases identical to TRBD2. This CDR3 is built from 15 residues. Germline CDR1 is LNHDA and CDR2 is SQIVND (reference sequence). Germline trimming cut 3 bases from V and 7 bases from J; bases unmatched to any gene: 9. CDR3 nucleotide sequence: TGTGCCAGTAGTATGAAGCCCGCGCGGGAGGGGACCCAGTACTTC. As protein: CASSMKPAREGTQYF.

The V call is TRBV6-1, the J call TRBJ1-5, with 7 bases aligning to TRBD1. The CDR3 length is 16 residues. Per the germline V gene, CDR1 is MNHNS and CDR2 is SASEGT. Losses at the gene ends were 3 bases for V and 0 bases for J; bases not matched to a gene: 5. CDR3: CASSEGTVYSNQPQHF. In DNA form, the CDR3 reads TGTGCCAGCAGTGAGGGGACAGTTTATAGCAATCAGCCCCAGCATTTT.

The rearrangement links TRBV18 to TRBJ1-6; possible D gene TRBD1, 6 bases. The CDR3 is made up of 15 amino acids. V lost 3 bases and J 9 bases, leaving 15 bases between the germline ends. Germline V gene lookup returns CDR1 KGHSH and CDR2 LQKENI. The CDR3 spells CASSPGQSTFSPLHF. CDR3 in DNA: TGTGCCAGCTCACCCGGACAGTCTACGTTTTCACCCCTCCACTTT.

The rearrangement links TRBV6-1 to TRBJ2-3; D not resolved. The CDR3 runs to 15 residues. CDR1 and CDR2 (germline): MNHNS, SASEGT. V was cut by 1 base and J by 4 bases, with 12 bases left in between. The CDR3 region has the DNA TGTGCCAGCAGTGAAGACGGAACCGCGGCAGATACGCAGTATTTT. This translates into CASSEDGTAADTQYF.

The chain is built from TRBV6-5 and TRBJ1-2, with 8 nucleotides matching TRBD1. CDR1 MNHEY and CDR2 SVGAGI come from the germline V gene. The CDR3 length is 13 residues. V shed 7 bases, J shed 8 bases, and the junction held 9 bases outside the gene matches. As DNA, the CDR3 is TGTGCCAGCAATACTAGGACAGGGTGGGGCTACACCTTC. Encoded protein: CASNTRTGWGYTF.